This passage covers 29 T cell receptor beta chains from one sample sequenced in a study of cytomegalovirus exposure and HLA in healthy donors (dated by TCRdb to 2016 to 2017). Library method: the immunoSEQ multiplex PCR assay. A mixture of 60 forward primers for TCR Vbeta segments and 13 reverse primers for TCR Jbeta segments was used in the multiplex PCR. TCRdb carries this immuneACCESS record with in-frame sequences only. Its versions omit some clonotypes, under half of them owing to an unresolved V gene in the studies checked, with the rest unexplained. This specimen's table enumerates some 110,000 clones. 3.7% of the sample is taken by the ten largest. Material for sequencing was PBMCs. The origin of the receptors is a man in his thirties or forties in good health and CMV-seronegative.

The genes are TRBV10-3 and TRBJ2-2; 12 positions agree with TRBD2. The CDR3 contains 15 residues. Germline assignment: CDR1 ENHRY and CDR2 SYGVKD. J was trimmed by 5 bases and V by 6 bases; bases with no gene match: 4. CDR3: CAISGLAGLTGELFF. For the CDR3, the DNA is TGTGCCATCAGCGGACTAGCGGGGCTAACCGGGGAGCTGTTTTTT.

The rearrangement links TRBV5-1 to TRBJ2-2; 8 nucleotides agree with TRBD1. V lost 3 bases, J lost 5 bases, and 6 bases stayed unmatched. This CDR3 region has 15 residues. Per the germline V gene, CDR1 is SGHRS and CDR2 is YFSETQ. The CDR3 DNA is TGCGCCAGCAGCTGGACAGGGTTCGGGACCGGGGAGCTGTTTTTT. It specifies CASSWTGFGTGELFF.

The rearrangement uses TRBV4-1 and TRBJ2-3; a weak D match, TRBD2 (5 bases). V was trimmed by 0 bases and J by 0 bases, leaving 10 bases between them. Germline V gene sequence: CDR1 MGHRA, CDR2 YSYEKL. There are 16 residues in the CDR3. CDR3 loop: CASSQDSSGSTDTQYF. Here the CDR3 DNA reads TGCGCCAGCAGCCAAGATTCGAGCGGCAGCACAGATACGCAGTATTTT.

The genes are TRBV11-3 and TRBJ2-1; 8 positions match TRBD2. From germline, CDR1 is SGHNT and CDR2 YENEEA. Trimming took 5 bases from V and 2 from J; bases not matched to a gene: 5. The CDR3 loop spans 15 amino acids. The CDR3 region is CASSPTSGPYNEQFF. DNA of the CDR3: TGTGCCAGCAGCCCCACTAGCGGACCCTACAATGAGCAGTTCTTC.

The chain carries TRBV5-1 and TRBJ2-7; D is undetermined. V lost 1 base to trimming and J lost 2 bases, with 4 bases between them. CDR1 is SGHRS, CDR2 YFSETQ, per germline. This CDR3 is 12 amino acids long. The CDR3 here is CASSLPAYEQYF. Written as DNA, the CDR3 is TGCGCCAGCAGCTTGCCAGCCTACGAGCAGTACTTC.

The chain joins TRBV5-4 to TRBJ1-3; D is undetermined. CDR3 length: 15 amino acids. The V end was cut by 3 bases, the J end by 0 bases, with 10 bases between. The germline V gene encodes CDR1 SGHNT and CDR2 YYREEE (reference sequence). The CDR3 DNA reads TGTGCCAGCAGCTATAGTACGCGCTCTGGAAACACCATATATTTT. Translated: CASSYSTRSGNTIYF.

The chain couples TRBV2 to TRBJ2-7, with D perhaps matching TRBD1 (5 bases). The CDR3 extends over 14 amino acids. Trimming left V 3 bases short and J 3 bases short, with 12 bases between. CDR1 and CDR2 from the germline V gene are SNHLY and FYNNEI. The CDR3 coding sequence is TGTGCCAGCAGTGACCAGGGTCAATTCTACGAGCAGTACTTC. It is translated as CASSDQGQFYEQYF.

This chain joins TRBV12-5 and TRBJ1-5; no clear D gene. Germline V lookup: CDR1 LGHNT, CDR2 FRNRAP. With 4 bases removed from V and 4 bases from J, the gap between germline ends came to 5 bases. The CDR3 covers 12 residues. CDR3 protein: CASGSPNQPQHF. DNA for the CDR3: TGTGCTAGTGGTTCTCCGAATCAGCCCCAGCATTTT.

The CDR3 DNA reads TGTGCCAGCAGTGAAGCGGGTGCGGGGGGAGGAGATACGCAGTATTTT. It specifies CASSEAGAGGGDTQYF. The chain employs TRBV6-1 and TRBJ2-3, with 8 bases that match TRBD2. Germline V gene sequence: CDR1 MNHNS, CDR2 SASEGT. This CDR3 comprises 16 residues. V lost 0 bases to trimming and J lost 5 bases; unmatched junction nucleotides: 7.

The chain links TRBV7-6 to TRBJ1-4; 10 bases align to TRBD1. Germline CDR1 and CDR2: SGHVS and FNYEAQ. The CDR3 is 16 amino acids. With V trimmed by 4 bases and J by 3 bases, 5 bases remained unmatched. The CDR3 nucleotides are TGTGCCAGCAGCTCCCGACAGGGGGCTGCTAATGAAAAACTGTTTTTT. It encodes CASSSRQGAANEKLFF.

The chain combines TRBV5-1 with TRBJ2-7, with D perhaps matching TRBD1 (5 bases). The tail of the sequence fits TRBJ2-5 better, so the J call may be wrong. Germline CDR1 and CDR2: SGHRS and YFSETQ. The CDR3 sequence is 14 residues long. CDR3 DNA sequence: TGCGCCAGCAGCTTGGTAGGGGCCCAAGAGACCCAGTACTTC. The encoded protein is CASSLVGAQETQYF.

The chain's CDR3 is CASSLVGLSNEQFF. The CDR3 DNA reads TGCGCCAGCAGCTTGGTGGGCCTAAGTAATGAGCAGTTCTTC. V is TRBV5-1 and J is TRBJ2-1; D ambiguous. V gave up 0 bases and J gave up 7 bases, with 11 bases separating them. The CDR3 totals 14 residues. Germline assignment: CDR1 SGHRS and CDR2 YFSETQ. The whole variable domain, filled in from reference TRBV5-1 and TRBJ2-1, reads KAGVTQTPRYLIKTRGQQVTLSCSPISGHRSVSWYQQTPGQGLQFLFEYFSETQRNKGNFPGRFSGRQFSNSRSEMNVSTLELGDSALYLCASSLVGLSNEQFFGPGTRLTVL.

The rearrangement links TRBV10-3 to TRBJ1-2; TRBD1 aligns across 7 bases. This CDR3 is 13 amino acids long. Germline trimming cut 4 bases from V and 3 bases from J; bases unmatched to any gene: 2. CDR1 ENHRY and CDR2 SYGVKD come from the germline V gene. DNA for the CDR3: TGTGCCATCAGTGGCAGGGGGGACTATGGCTACACCTTC. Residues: CAISGRGDYGYTF.

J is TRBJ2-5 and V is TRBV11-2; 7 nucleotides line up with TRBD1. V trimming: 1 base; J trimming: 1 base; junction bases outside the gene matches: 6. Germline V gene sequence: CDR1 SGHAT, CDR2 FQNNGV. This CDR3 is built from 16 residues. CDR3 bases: TGTGCCAGCAGCTTAGGTAGGACAGGCTTCCAAGAGACCCAGTACTTC. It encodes CASSLGRTGFQETQYF.

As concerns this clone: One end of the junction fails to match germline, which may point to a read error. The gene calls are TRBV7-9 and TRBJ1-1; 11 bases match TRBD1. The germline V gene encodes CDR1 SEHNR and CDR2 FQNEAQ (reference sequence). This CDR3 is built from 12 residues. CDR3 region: CASSPDRGPSPF. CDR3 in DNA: TGTGCCAGCAGCCCGGACAGGGGGCCGTCCCCCTTT.

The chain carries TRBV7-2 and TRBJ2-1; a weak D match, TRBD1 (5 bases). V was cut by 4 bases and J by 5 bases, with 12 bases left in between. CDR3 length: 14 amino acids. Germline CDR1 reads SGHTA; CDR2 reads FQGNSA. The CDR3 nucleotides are TGTGCCAGCAGCTCCCGCAGGGCCAACAATGAGCAGTTCTTC. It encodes CASSSRRANNEQFF.

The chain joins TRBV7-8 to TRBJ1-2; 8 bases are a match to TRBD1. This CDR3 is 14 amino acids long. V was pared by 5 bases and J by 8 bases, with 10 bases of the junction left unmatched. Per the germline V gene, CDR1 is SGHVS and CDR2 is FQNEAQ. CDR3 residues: CASSLRTGKDGYTF. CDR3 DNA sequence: TGTGCCAGCAGCCTCCGGACAGGGAAGGACGGCTACACCTTC.

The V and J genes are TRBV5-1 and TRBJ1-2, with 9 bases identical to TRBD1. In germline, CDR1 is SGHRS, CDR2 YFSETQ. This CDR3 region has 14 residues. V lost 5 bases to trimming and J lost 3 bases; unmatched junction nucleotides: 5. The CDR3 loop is CASRLQGADYGYTF. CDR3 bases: TGCGCCAGCAGATTACAGGGGGCGGACTATGGCTACACCTTC.

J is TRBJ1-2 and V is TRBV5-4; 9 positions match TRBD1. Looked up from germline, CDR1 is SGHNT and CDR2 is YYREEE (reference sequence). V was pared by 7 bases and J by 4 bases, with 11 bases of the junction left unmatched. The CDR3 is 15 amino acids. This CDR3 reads CASAEQGARPYGYTF. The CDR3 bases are TGTGCCAGCGCCGAACAGGGGGCGCGGCCCTATGGCTACACCTTC.

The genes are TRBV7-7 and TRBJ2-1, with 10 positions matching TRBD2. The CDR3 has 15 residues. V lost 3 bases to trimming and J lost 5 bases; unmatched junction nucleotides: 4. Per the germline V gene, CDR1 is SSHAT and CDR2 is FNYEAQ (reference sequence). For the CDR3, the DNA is TGTGCCAGCAGCTTGACTAGCGGGTATAACAATGAGCAGTTCTTC. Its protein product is CASSLTSGYNNEQFF.

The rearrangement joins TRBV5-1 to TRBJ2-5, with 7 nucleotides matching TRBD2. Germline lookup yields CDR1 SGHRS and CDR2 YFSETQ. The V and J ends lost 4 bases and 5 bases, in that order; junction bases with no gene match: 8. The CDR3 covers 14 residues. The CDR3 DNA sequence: TGCGCCAGCAGCCCGGGACTACCTGGGGAGACCCAGTACTTC. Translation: CASSPGLPGETQYF.

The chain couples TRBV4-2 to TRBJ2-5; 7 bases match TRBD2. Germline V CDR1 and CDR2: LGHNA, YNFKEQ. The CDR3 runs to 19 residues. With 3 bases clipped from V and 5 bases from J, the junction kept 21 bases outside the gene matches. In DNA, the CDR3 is TGTGCCAGCAGCCACCGGACTAGTGCCCGATCCCCCTTTGGGGAGACCCAGTACTTC. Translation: CASSHRTSARSPFGETQYF.

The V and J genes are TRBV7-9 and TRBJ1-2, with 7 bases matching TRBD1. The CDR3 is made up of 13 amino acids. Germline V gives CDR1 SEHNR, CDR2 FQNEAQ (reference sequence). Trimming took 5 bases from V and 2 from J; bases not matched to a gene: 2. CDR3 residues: CASSQGQNYGYTF. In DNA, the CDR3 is TGTGCCAGCAGCCAGGGACAGAACTATGGCTACACCTTC.

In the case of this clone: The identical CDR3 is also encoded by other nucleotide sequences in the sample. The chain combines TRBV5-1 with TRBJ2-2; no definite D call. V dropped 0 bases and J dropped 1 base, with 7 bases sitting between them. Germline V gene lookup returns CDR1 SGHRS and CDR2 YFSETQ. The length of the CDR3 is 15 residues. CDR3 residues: CASSLGSQNTGELFF. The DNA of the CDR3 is TGCGCCAGCAGCTTGGGTAGCCAGAACACCGGGGAGCTGTTTTTT.

CDR3 sequence: CASSLLTAVYNEQFF. The CDR3 nucleotides read TGTGCCAGCAGCCTCCTGACGGCGGTCTACAATGAGCAGTTCTTC. The V call is TRBV9, the J call TRBJ2-1; no firm D call. This CDR3 contains 15 residues. The V gene's germline CDR1 is SGDLS and CDR2 YYNGEE. Between the trimmed V and J ends, which lost 4 bases and 3 bases, there was a span of 14 bases.

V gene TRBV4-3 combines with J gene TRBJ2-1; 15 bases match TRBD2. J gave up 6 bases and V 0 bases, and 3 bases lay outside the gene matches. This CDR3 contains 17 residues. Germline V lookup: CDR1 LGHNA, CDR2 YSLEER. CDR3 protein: CASSQDGTSGGPNEQFF. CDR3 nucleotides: TGCGCCAGCAGCCAAGATGGGACTAGCGGGGGGCCCAATGAGCAGTTCTTC.

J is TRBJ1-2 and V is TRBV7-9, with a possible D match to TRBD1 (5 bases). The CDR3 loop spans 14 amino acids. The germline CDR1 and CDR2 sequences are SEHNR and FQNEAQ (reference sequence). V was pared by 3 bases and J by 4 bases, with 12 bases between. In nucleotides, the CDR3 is TGTGCCAGCAGCTTGCCCGCGGGGACCTATGGCTACACCTTC. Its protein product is CASSLPAGTYGYTF.

As DNA, the CDR3 is TGTGCCAGCAGCCTCCCGACACTCTCTGGAAACACCATATATTTT. Amino acid sequence: CASSLPTLSGNTIYF. V is TRBV7-2 and J is TRBJ1-3; no definite D call. The CDR3 contains 15 residues. Germline CDR1 SGHTA, CDR2 FQGNSA. V shed 5 bases and J shed 0 bases, with 11 bases lying between them.

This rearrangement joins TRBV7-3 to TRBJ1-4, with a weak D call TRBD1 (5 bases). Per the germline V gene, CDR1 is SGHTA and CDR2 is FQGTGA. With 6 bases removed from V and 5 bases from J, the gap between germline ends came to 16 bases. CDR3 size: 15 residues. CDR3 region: CASSPQGLSNEKLFF. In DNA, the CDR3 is TGTGCCAGCAGTCCTCAGGGCCTATCAAATGAAAAACTGTTTTTT.